The present TCR beta chain was sequenced within a study of liver allograft versus peripheral blood T cells. Study in general: Recipients' peripheral blood T cell receptor repertoires were compared with those in transplanted livers. Study conclusions and caveats: Intragraft liver T cell receptor repertoires reportedly differed from peripheral blood repertoires.

TCRdb called the reads again in MiXCR, with one record for every CDR3 protein. The data contain about 15,000 distinct CDR3 sequences, 20% of them singletons. This clonotype is deemed medium-sized (0.01 to 0.1%). What it binds is not known. The junction had 9 bases not matched to a gene; V was cut back by 6 bases and J by 3 bases. Germline V gives CDR1 KGHSH, CDR2 LQKENI. The CDR3 consists of 15 residues. The chain links TRBV18 to TRBJ2-7; 9 nucleotides align to TRBD1. The clonotype was recovered from a human patient who had a liver transplant. Some T cells may be the graft donor's. As DNA, the CDR3 is TGTGCCAGCTCGTCAGGACAGGGGAGTTTCTACGAGCAGTACTTC. Translated, it gives CASSSGQGSFYEQYF.